This TCR beta chain was captured in a study of blood T cells in healthy people across ages. Study outcomes and limitations: With donor CMV status unknown, expanded clonotype changes were possibly confounded.

This clonotype was seen a handful of times. No antigen is known for it. Sample-barcoded 5' priming and a J-beta primer mix drove a second PCR of roughly 7 to 11 cycles. TCRdb independently ran MiXCR on the 5' RACE reads; one entry per CDR3 protein. The sample shows approximately 820,000 distinct CDR3 sequences, around 45% of them seen only once. This CDR3 has 13 amino acids. Germline lookup yields CDR1 SGHTA and CDR2 FQGNSA. The V end lost 5 bases, the J end lost 0 bases, and 8 bases lay between the germline ends. Source material: blood. The receptor's source is a man between 60 and 75 years old in good health. The V gene is TRBV7-2, the J gene TRBJ2-7; no clear D. This chain's CDR3 is CASSPWRSYEQYF. In nucleotides, the CDR3 is TGTGCCAGCAGCCCCTGGCGCTCCTACGAGCAGTACTTC.